Described below is a single T cell receptor beta chain sequence and its context. Its antigen is as yet unknown. This specimen comes from a study of cytomegalovirus exposure and HLA in healthy donors. General study points: Reports credit the classifier with highly specific, highly sensitive diagnosis of cytomegalovirus status. Overall, 164 TCR beta chains were annotated as cytomegalovirus-associated.

The PCR ran on 60 Vbeta and 13 Jbeta primers. Original analysis: In a later analysis, the count reached tens of millions of unique TCR beta chains, with 8.5 million to 14 million shared. Generated by immunoSEQ multiplex PCR, the TCRdb table keeps only in-frame clones and is missing some. The DNA was the basis for D and trimming; V, J and clone size are from that table. The data show over 250,000 clones, more than 80% seen once. This CDR3 contains 18 residues. Germline CDR1 is LNHDA and CDR2 is SQIVND (reference sequence). V dropped 0 bases and J dropped 3; count of bases not matched to a gene: 4. This sequence was found in a middle-aged man in good health and CMV-seropositive. The chain is built from TRBV19 and TRBJ2-2; 13 bases are a match to TRBD2. Sequenced material: PBMCs. In DNA, the CDR3 is TGTGCCAGTAGTATAGATGTAGGACTAGCGGGGGACACCGGGGAGCTGTTTTTT. It is translated as CASSIDVGLAGDTGELFF.